This note documents a single T cell receptor (beta chain) sequence. At least ten counts were recorded for this clonotype. Its antigen is still unknown. No base qualities exist here, and no much larger clone lies one base off it. The data were obtained in a study of human T cells and chemical hapten exposure (TCRdb year 2021). Turning to the overall study: For sensitization, 2% DPC in acetone was applied to a roughly 2 cm by roughly 2 cm area of upper inner arm skin. Patients additionally received weekly therapeutic DPC doses to the scalp throughout the approximately 25-week study period. Patch testing was done on the upper back using Finn chambers containing 0.01% DPC, and results were scored after 6 days according to International Contact Dermatitis Research Group standards. The mostly female patient cohort included alopecia areata with under or over 50% scalp involvement, alopecia totalis and alopecia universalis. Libraries were combined into a pool for sequencing, and differences in TCR yield between samples came mainly from small differences in library volumes within the pool. The study tracked peripheral blood TCR repertoire changes in vivo during primary and secondary sensitization to the hapten diphenylcyclopropenone (DPC) in alopecia patients. Patient blood was sampled pre-sensitization (week 0) and at 2, 6 and about 24 weeks after DPC sensitization. Blood for TCR sequencing was provided by twenty-nine alopecia patients at one to four time points (pre-sensitization, 2, 6 and 24 weeks). Here is what the overall study found, with its caveats: Patch test score was positively correlated with the number of PT1 expanded TCRs, with significance at thresholds 8, 16 and 32 but not at 4. Because all patients had alopecia, a presumed autoimmune disease, the immune response of the patients might differ from that of healthy individuals. DPC sensitization did not change how many TCRs were above 1 in 1000 frequency, and no evidence was found of alterations in global repertoire structure. Repeated subsampling changed both the strength of the expansion versus patch-test correlation and the threshold at which that correlation became significant. Compared with pre-sensitization or healthy control sets, expanded TCRs formed significantly more large CDR3 similarity clusters, which is consistent with antigen-driven responses.

Receptors were amplified or captured by RACE. Sequencing took place on a NextSeq 500. During library preparation, unique molecular identifiers were attached to individual cDNA molecules so that TCRs could be counted quantitatively and reproducibly. Both TCR alpha and TCR beta chains were sequenced from each blood RNA sample. On the study's bioinformatics: The median number of TCRs per sample was 85,000 to 100,000, ranging from 23,224 to 690,600. The Decombinator software suite was used to annotate the V, J and CDR3 of the TCR reads. For the PS versus PT1 abundance plots, all samples were subsampled to the same number of TCRs (28,000). Expanded TCRs were defined as absent before sensitization and observed at least eight times at the 2-week time point. The public reads were reprocessed in TCRdb via fastp at Q25 and MiXCR, keeping in-frame beta chains. Each entry is one CDR3 protein sequence, shown with its most common DNA and genes. TCRdb's processing, not the study's, gives the V and J calls here. The sample data list about 340,000 distinct CDR3 sequences, and 5.5% to 8% of these were observed just once. The ten largest make up more than 7% of the sample.

From a lookup of the germline V gene (reference sequence), CDR1 and CDR2 are LGHDT and YNNKEL. The germline V and J ends show losses of 6 bases and 10 bases respectively, and no gene match explains 13 bases of the junction. From cysteine to phenylalanine, the CDR3 is 14 amino acids long. Only CDR3 DNA remains: 42 bases, in frame from the first base. The time point tag for this specimen amounts to: patch test 1, 2 weeks after DPC sensitization. This specimen's treatment or condition label, per the study, means: therapeutic diphenylcyclopropenone sensitization with weekly scalp DPC. At every patch-test visit, the blood draw took place before the patch test was put on. To be eligible, patients had to be aged 18 to 70, diagnosed with alopecia and judged suitable for DPC therapy, while pregnant patients were excluded. Total RNA was extracted from unfractionated whole blood that had been collected in Tempus Blood RNA tubes.

In this chain, TRBV3-1 is recombined with TRBJ1-1; TRBD1 matches 8 bases in the middle. The sample here was whole blood, taken in connection with sensitization to the hapten diphenylcyclopropenone (DPC). This receptor was taken from a woman younger than 30 with alopecia areata. Some clones in this sample may be carry-over from other donors' samples. The DNA sequence reads TGTGCCAGCAGGCCCGGGACAGGACCCTCTCGAGCTTTCTTT. Its protein product is CASRPGTGPSRAFF.